The 10 T cell receptor beta chains listed next were all sequenced from one sample in a study of blood T cell repertoires in COVID-19. Profiled with immunoSEQ multiplex PCR; TCRdb holds only in-frame clones, not every one. The sample holds some 210,000 clones; about nine tenths are singletons and the top ten take roughly 6%. Material: peripheral blood. All receptors derive from a man aged 55 to 70 who had recovered from COVID-19.

The chain couples TRBV7-3 to TRBJ2-2, with D unresolved. Trimming removed 5 bases at V and 5 bases at J, with 15 bases between. CDR3 length: 15 amino acids. Germline CDR1 and CDR2: SGHTA and FQGTGA. CDR3 in amino acids: CASSPIPERTGELFF. CDR3 DNA: TGTGCCAGCAGCCCAATCCCCGAACGGACCGGGGAGCTGTTTTTT.

This clone showed up many times. The chain has TRBV30 and TRBJ1-1, with a tentative D call TRBD1 (6 bases). Germline V gene lookup returns CDR1 GTSNPN and CDR2 SVGIG (reference sequence). The CDR3 contains 14 residues. The ends were cut back, 0 bases at V and 3 bases at J, with 11 bases in the middle. The CDR3 region is CAWSVRTDYTEAFF. In DNA form, the CDR3 reads TGTGCCTGGAGTGTGAGGACAGACTACACTGAAGCTTTCTTT.

V usage is TRBV20-1 and J usage is TRBJ1-1, with D possibly matching TRBD1 (5 bases). V gave up 3 bases and J gave up 4 bases, with 15 bases separating them. The CDR3 sequence is 14 residues long. Looked up from germline, CDR1 is DFQATT and CDR2 is SNEGSKA (reference sequence). The CDR3 loop is CSASAAGYGTEAFF. The CDR3 DNA reads as TGCAGTGCTAGTGCCGCAGGGTATGGCACTGAAGCTTTCTTT.

The V and J genes are TRBV6-6 and TRBJ1-1, with 8 nucleotides matching TRBD1. CDR3 length equals 14 residues. J gave up 2 bases and V 10 bases, and 9 bases lay outside the gene matches. CDR1 is MNHNY, CDR2 SVGAGI, per germline (reference sequence). This CDR3 reads CATQGAHRNTEAFF. The CDR3 nucleotides are TGTGCCACCCAGGGGGCGCATCGAAACACTGAAGCTTTCTTT.

The chain combines TRBV6-5 with TRBJ2-7; 8 bases line up with TRBD1. Per germline, CDR1 MNHEY and CDR2 SVGAGI. J gave up 4 bases and V 6 bases, and 11 bases lay outside the gene matches. The CDR3 covers 15 residues. The chain's CDR3 is CASSPRRGRGYEQYF. The CDR3 region has the DNA TGTGCCAGCAGCCCCCGCAGGGGGCGAGGTTACGAGCAGTACTTC.

This clone was observed a few times. V and J are TRBV9 and TRBJ2-6; 8 nucleotides align to TRBD1. The germline CDR1 and CDR2 sequences are SGDLS and YYNGEE. V was clipped by 3 bases and J by 4 bases; unmatched bases: 3. The CDR3 is 15 residues long. CDR3 protein: CASSGTGTGANVLTF. The CDR3 bases are TGTGCCAGCAGCGGGACAGGGACCGGGGCCAACGTCCTGACTTTC.

J is TRBJ2-3 and V is TRBV19, with D perhaps matching TRBD2 (6 bases). The CDR3 length is 15 residues. CDR1 is LNHDA, CDR2 SQIVND, per germline (reference sequence). Trimming took off 1 base at V and 6 bases at J, with 14 bases between the two ends. This chain's CDR3 is CASSIGRLVGDTQYF. The DNA for the CDR3 is TGTGCCAGTAGTATAGGACGACTAGTGGGGGATACGCAGTATTTT. The full variable domain, its missing parts supplied by reference TRBV19 and TRBJ2-3, is DGGITQSPKYLFRKEGQNVTLSCEQNLNHDAMYWYRQDPGQGLRLIYYSQIVNDFQKGDIAEGYSVSREKKESFPLTVTSAQKNPTAFYLCASSIGRLVGDTQYFGPGTRLTVL.

The chain has TRBV4-1 and TRBJ2-7; 8 bases align to TRBD1. The CDR3 is made up of 17 amino acids. Germline CDR1 MGHRA, CDR2 YSYEKL. The V gene end was trimmed by 2 bases and the J gene end by 5 bases; junction bases not matched to a gene: 14. The CDR3 DNA reads as TGCGCCAGCAGCCAAACCAAAGCTAGGACAGGGTTACACGAGCAGTACTTC. It encodes CASSQTKARTGLHEQYF.

The chain joins TRBV5-5 to TRBJ2-7; 7 bases map to TRBD1. CDR1 is SGHKS, CDR2 YYEKEE, per germline (reference sequence). After removal of 2 bases from V and 2 bases from J, the junction contained 4 bases not matched to a gene. The CDR3 covers 14 residues. The CDR3 here is CASSFLTGTYEQYF. In DNA form, the CDR3 reads TGTGCCAGCAGCTTCCTGACAGGGACCTACGAGCAGTACTTC.

CDR3 sequence: CASSDGTSLAKNIQYF. For the CDR3, the DNA is TGTGCCAGCAGTGATGGGACATCCCTAGCCAAAAACATTCAGTACTTC. V is TRBV2 and J is TRBJ2-4, with D tentatively TRBD1 (6 bases). There are 16 residues in the CDR3. The germline V and J ends were trimmed by 3 bases and 0 bases, with 12 bases remaining between them. The germline CDR1 and CDR2 sequences are SNHLY and FYNNEI.